The 10 T cell receptor beta chains below all came from one sample that was sequenced in a study of regulatory T cells in long-lasting Graves disease. Noted time point: newly diagnosed GD, antithyroid drugs for less than 3 months. Extracted PBMC RNA gave rise to the TCR library. Building of the TCR beta libraries involved iRepertoire HTBI primers and Arm-PCR of CDR3 regions. TCRdb reanalysed the multiplex PCR reads using MiXCR and keeps one entry per CDR3 protein. The table includes roughly 400,000 distinct CDR3 sequences, about a sixth detected once. The same sample was also studied in work on T cells in Graves' hyperthyroidism and ophthalmopathy.

This sample comprised peripheral blood mononuclear cells (PBMCs), obtained at new diagnosis, from a patient treated with antithyroid drugs. The origin of the receptors is a woman in her late teens or twenties with Graves disease.

In regard to this clonotype: Being one base from a much bigger clone, this may be a read error. Because it lacks the conserved phenylalanine or tryptophan at the end, this CDR3 is likely a read error. The chain uses TRBV6-1 and TRBJ1-2, with 7 bases lining up with TRBD1. CDR1 MNHNS and CDR2 SASEGT come from the germline V gene. With V trimmed by 3 bases and J by 1 base, 8 bases remained unmatched. This CDR3 has 16 amino acids. CDR3 in amino acids: CASSDSRGGDNYGYTL. CDR3 bases: TGTGCCAGCAGTGACTCCAGGGGGGGTGATAACTATGGCTACACCCTC.

This clonotype was found a few times. The chain combines TRBV7-9 with TRBJ2-1; weak D call: TRBD2 (5 bases). The V gene's germline CDR1 is SEHNR and CDR2 FQNEAQ (reference sequence). V lost 1 base and J lost 8, with 9 bases in between. This CDR3 is built from 13 residues. The CDR3 here is CASSLVLSDEQFF. CDR3 sequence (DNA): TGTGCCAGCAGCTTAGTCCTTAGCGATGAGCAGTTCTTC.

The sample holds many counts of this clonotype. The chain couples TRBV27 to TRBJ2-1; 12 bases line up with TRBD2. The J segment lost 6 bases and the V segment lost 7 bases, leaving 4 bases of the junction unmatched. CDR3 size: 14 residues. Germline assignment: CDR1 MNHEY and CDR2 SMNVEV (reference sequence). CDR3 in amino acids: CASKRLAGVNEQFF. The CDR3, as DNA: TGTGCCAGCAAAAGACTAGCGGGAGTCAATGAGCAGTTCTTC.

This clonotype was recorded many times. This rearrangement joins TRBV4-1 to TRBJ2-7; D is unresolved. This CDR3 contains 14 residues. V was pared by 1 base and J by 3 bases, with 10 bases between. Germline V gene sequence: CDR1 MGHRA, CDR2 YSYEKL. This chain's CDR3 is CASSQGLARYEQYF. The CDR3 DNA sequence: TGCGCCAGCAGCCAAGGCCTCGCACGCTACGAGCAGTACTTC.

This clonotype was observed at least ten times. The chain carries TRBV7-3 and TRBJ2-1; TRBD2 aligns across 9 bases. Germline trimming cut 1 base from V and 3 bases from J; bases unmatched to any gene: 4. This CDR3 comprises 16 residues. Germline V lookup: CDR1 SGHTA, CDR2 FQGTGA. In nucleotides, the CDR3 is TGTGCCAGCAGCTTAAACGCGGGAGGGGGCTACAATGAGCAGTTCTTC. Its protein product is CASSLNAGGGYNEQFF.

This clonotype was counted at least ten times. The V and J genes are TRBV2 and TRBJ1-2; 8 positions match TRBD1. Trimming cost V 4 bases and J 4 bases; bases outside gene matches: 8. CDR3 size: 15 residues. Germline values: CDR1 SNHLY, CDR2 FYNNEI. The CDR3 coding sequence is TGTGCCAGCAGTGGAGACAGGGGATACGGCTATGGCTACACCTTC. Amino acids: CASSGDRGYGYGYTF.

The chain has TRBV7-8 and TRBJ2-5; 11 nucleotides agree with TRBD2. This CDR3 contains 17 residues. Germline-derived CDR1 and CDR2 are SGHVS and FQNEAQ. V shed 10 bases, J shed 1 base, and the junction held 14 bases outside the gene matches. CDR3 region: CAIQSPSSGRSQETQYF. The CDR3 bases are TGTGCCATTCAGTCACCCTCTAGCGGGAGGAGCCAAGAGACCCAGTACTTC. The full variable domain, with the rest looked up from reference TRBV7-8 and TRBJ2-5, is GAGVSQSPRYKVAKRGQDVALRCDPISGHVSLFWYQQALGQGPEFLTYFQNEAQLDKSGLPSDRFFAERPEGSVSTLKIQRTQQEDSAVYLCAIQSPSSGRSQETQYFGPGTRLLVL.

The count of this clonotype is one. Sequence at one end of the junction differs from germline and may be a read error. The rearrangement uses TRBV6-2 or TRBV6-3 and TRBJ1-1; D is unresolved. The germline V gene has CDR1 MNHEY and CDR2 SVGEGT. The CDR3 runs to 13 residues. CDR3 sequence (DNA): TGTGCCAGCAGTGACCGTCCGAACACTGAAGCTTCCTTT. This codes for CASSDRPNTEASF.

This clonotype was seen at least ten times. The CDR3 sequence: CASIDTGATNEKLFF. Written as DNA, the CDR3 is TGTGCCAGCATTGACACGGGGGCAACTAATGAAAAACTGTTTTTT. The rearrangement uses TRBV28 and TRBJ1-4, with a tentative D call TRBD1 (5 bases). Trimming removed 7 bases at V and 0 bases at J, with 12 bases between. This CDR3 is built from 15 residues. Germline-derived CDR1 and CDR2 are MDHEN and SYDVKM.

J is TRBJ2-7 and V is TRBV12-3 or TRBV12-4; the match to TRBD2 covers 14 bases. The CDR3 consists of 15 residues. V lost 7 bases to trimming and J lost 2 bases; unmatched junction nucleotides: 4. The CDR3 spells CASNRLAGGPYEQYF. The DNA of the CDR3 is TGTGCCAGCAACAGACTAGCGGGAGGGCCCTACGAGCAGTACTTC.